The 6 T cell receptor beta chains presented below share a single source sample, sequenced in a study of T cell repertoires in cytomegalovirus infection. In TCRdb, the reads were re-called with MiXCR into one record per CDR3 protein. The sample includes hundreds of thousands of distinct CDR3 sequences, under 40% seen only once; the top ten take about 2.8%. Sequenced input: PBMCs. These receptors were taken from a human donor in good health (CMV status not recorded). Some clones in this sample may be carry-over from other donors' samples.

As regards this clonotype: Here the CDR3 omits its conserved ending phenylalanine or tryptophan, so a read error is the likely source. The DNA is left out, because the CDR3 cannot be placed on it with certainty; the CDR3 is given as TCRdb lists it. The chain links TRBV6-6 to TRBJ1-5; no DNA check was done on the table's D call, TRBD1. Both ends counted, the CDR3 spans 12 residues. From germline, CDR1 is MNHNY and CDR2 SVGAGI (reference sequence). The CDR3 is CASGSGSQPHHC.

CDR3 protein: CASSKEQGRLHF. In nucleotides, the CDR3 is TGTGCCAGCAGCAAGGAACAGGGTAGGCTCCATTTT. This chain uses TRBV28 with TRBJ1-5; possibly TRBD1 for D (6 bases). Per germline, CDR1 MDHEN and CDR2 SYDVKM. Trimming pared 6 bases from V and 16 bases from J, leaving 19 bases between. The CDR3 totals 12 residues.

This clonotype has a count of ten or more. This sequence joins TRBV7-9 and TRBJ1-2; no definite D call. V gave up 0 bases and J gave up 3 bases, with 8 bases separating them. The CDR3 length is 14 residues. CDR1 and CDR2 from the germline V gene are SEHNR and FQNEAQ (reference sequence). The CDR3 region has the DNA TGTGCCAGCAGCTTAGCGCGCGGAGACTATGGCTACACCTTC. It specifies CASSLARGDYGYTF.

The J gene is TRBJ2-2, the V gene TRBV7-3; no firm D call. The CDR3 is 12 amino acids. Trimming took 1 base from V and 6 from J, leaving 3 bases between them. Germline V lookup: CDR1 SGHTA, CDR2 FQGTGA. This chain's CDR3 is CASSLKAGELFF. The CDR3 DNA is TGTGCCAGCAGCTTAAAAGCCGGGGAGCTGTTTTTT. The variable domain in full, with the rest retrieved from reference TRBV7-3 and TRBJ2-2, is GAGVSQTPSNKVTEKGKYVELRCDPISGHTALYWYRQSLGQGPEFLIYFQGTGAADDSGLPNDRFFAVRPEGSVSTLKIQRTERGDSAVYLCASSLKAGELFFGEGSRLTVL.

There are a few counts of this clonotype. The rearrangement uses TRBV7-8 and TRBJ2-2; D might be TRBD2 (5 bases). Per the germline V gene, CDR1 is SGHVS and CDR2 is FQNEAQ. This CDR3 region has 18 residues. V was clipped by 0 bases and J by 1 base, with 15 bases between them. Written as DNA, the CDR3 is TGTGCCAGCAGCTTAGCCCGGGGTGGCAGCCAGAACACCGGGGAGCTGTTTTTT. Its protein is CASSLARGGSQNTGELFF.

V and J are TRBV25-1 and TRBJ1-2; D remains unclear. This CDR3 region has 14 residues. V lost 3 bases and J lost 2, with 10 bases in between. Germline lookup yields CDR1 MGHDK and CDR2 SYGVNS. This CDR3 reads CASSDTGKNYGYTF. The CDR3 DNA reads TGTGCCAGCAGTGACACCGGCAAGAACTATGGCTACACCTTC.